These 9 T cell receptor beta chains share one sample of origin, sequenced in a study of cytomegalovirus exposure and HLA in healthy donors. The PCR employed 60 Vbeta primers together with 13 Jbeta primers. The protocol was immunoSEQ multiplex PCR, while the TCRdb copy is restricted to in-frame clones and leaves out a portion. Here the sample spans about 190,000 clones, more than 9.5% being singletons. What was sequenced was PBMCs. The origin of the receptors is a man aged 50 or older in good health and CMV-seropositive.

The table lists this clone with a few counts. The chain has TRBV18 and TRBJ2-1; 12 bases agree with TRBD2. V lost 2 bases to trimming and J lost 4 bases; unmatched junction nucleotides: 3. Germline CDR1 reads KGHSH; CDR2 reads LQKENI. The CDR3 is made up of 16 amino acids. CDR3 sequence: CASSPTTSGGYNEQFF. CDR3 DNA: TGTGCCAGCTCACCAACGACTAGCGGGGGATACAATGAGCAGTTCTTC.

The chain joins TRBV2 to TRBJ1-5, with D hard to call. CDR3 length: 13 amino acids. Germline CDR1 SNHLY, CDR2 FYNNEI. V dropped 0 bases and J dropped 4 bases, with 4 bases sitting between them. The CDR3 DNA sequence: TGTGCCAGCAGTGAAGCTTTAAATCAGCCCCAGCATTTT. Translated, it gives CASSEALNQPQHF.

This clone occurred a few times. The gene calls are TRBV28 and TRBJ1-1, with D possibly matching TRBD1 (5 bases). The CDR3 spans 16 residues. The V gene's germline CDR1 is MDHEN and CDR2 SYDVKM. Trimming shortened V by 3 bases and J by 0 bases, and 14 bases separated the two germline ends. The CDR3 region is CASSFPGLTMNTEAFF. Written as DNA, the CDR3 is TGTGCCAGCAGTTTCCCGGGACTGACTATGAACACTGAAGCTTTCTTT.

This clone was seen more than once but under ten times. This chain joins TRBV18 and TRBJ2-7; D unresolved. Germline CDR1 KGHSH, CDR2 LQKENI. V gave up 3 bases and J gave up 4 bases, with 10 bases separating them. The CDR3 has 13 amino acids. CDR3 loop: CASSPLASYEQYF. In nucleotides, the CDR3 is TGTGCCAGCTCACCTTTGGCCTCGTACGAGCAGTACTTC. The whole variable domain, filled in from reference TRBV18 and TRBJ2-7, reads NAGVMQNPRHLVRRRGQEARLRCSPMKGHSHVYWYRQLPEEGLKFMVYLQKENIIDESGMPKERFSAEFPKEGPSILRIQQVVRGDSAAYFCASSPLASYEQYFGPGTRLTVT.

The table lists this clone with a few counts. The chain is built from TRBV19 and TRBJ1-6; 9 bases are a match to TRBD1. The V and J ends lost 6 bases and 9 bases, in that order; junction bases with no gene match: 6. Per the germline V gene, CDR1 is LNHDA and CDR2 is SQIVND (reference sequence). The CDR3 is 14 residues long. CDR3 in DNA: TGTGCCAGTAGAACCGGGACAGGGAGTTCACCCCTCCACTTT. It yields the protein CASRTGTGSSPLHF.

The chain recombines TRBV25-1 with TRBJ2-3; TRBD1 agrees at 8 bases. The length of the CDR3 is 15 residues. V shed 4 bases, J shed 4 bases, and the junction held 7 bases outside the gene matches. The germline V gene encodes CDR1 MGHDK and CDR2 SYGVNS. The CDR3 reads CASSVYRGWSDTQYF. Written as DNA, the CDR3 is TGTGCCAGCAGTGTATACAGGGGGTGGTCAGATACGCAGTATTTT.

V usage is TRBV21-1 and J usage is TRBJ1-1; the table names TRBD1, a call not compared with the DNA. TRBV21-1 is a recognized pseudogene. This CDR3 spans 14 amino acids. The CDR3 region is CATRDIITNTEAFF. The CDR3 region has the DNA TGTGCCACCAGAGACATTATAACGAACACTGAAGCTTTCTTT.

This clone has a handful of counts. This chain uses TRBV7-8 with TRBJ1-6; TRBD1 might be the D (6 bases). The CDR3 totals 15 residues. Germline lookup yields CDR1 SGHVS and CDR2 FQNEAQ. V dropped 2 bases and J dropped 10 bases, with 15 bases sitting between them. The CDR3 DNA reads as TGTGCCAGCAGCTTAAACCCGCAGGGGAGATCACCCCTCCACTTT. Translating gives CASSLNPQGRSPLHF.

The sample holds a few counts of this clone. The chain employs TRBV7-9 and TRBJ2-4; no clear D gene. V lost 4 bases and J lost 0, with 13 bases in between. CDR1 SEHNR and CDR2 FQNEAQ come from the germline V gene (reference sequence). This CDR3 has 16 residues. In DNA, the CDR3 is TGTGCCAGCAGCTCCAGTAAACAGATAGCCAAAAACATTCAGTACTTC. Translation: CASSSSKQIAKNIQYF.